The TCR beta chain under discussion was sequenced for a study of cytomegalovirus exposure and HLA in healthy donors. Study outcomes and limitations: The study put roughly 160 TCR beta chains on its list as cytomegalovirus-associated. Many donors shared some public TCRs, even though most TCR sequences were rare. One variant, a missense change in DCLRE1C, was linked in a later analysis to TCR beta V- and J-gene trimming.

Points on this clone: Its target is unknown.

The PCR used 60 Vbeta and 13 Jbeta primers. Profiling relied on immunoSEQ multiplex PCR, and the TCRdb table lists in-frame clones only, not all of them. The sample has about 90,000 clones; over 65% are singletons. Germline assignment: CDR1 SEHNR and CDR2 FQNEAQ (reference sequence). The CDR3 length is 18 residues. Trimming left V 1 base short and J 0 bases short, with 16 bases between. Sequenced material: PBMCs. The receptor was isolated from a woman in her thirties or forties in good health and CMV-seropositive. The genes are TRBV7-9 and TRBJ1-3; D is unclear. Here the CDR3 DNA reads TGTGCCAGCAGCTTAGTGAGGGCTCTCAAACCCTCTGGAAACACCATATATTTT. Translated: CASSLVRALKPSGNTIYF. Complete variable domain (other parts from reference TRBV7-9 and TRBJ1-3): DTGVSQNPRHKITKRGQNVTFRCDPISEHNRLYWYRQTLGQGPEFLTYFQNEAQLEKSRLLSDRFSAERPKGSFSTLEIQRTEQGDSAMYLCASSLVRALKPSGNTIYFGEGSWLTVV.